Shown below are 22 T cell receptor beta chains from a single sample sequenced in a study of blood T cells in healthy people across ages. PCR was performed a second time for about 7 to 11 cycles using a sample-barcoded 5' primer and a J-beta primer mix. TCRdb reanalysed the 5' RACE reads using MiXCR and keeps one entry per CDR3 protein. The sample gives around 580,000 distinct CDR3 sequences, less than 60% of which show up once; 20% to 25% is in the top ten. Sequencing was carried out using blood. The receptor set was obtained from a man at least 80 years old in good health.

This chain connects TRBV7-2 to TRBJ2-2; 9 bases agree with TRBD2. Germline CDR1 reads SGHTA; CDR2 reads FQGNSA. With 3 bases clipped from V and 6 bases from J, the junction kept 8 bases outside the gene matches. The CDR3 runs to 16 residues. This chain's CDR3 is CASSFRPAGGPGELFF. DNA of the CDR3: TGTGCCAGCAGCTTTCGGCCAGCGGGGGGTCCCGGGGAGCTGTTTTTT.

This clonotype was observed once. The chain links TRBV18 to TRBJ2-3; D is uncertain. This CDR3 is 13 amino acids long. The germline V gene has CDR1 KGHSH and CDR2 LQKENI. The V gene lost 3 bases and the J gene lost 4 bases, with 8 bases spanning the gap. The CDR3 DNA sequence: TGTGCCAGCTCACCTCCCAGGCCAGATACGCAGTATTTT. Its translation is CASSPPRPDTQYF. The whole variable domain, filled in from reference TRBV18 and TRBJ2-3, reads NAGVMQNPRHLVRRRGQEARLRCSPMKGHSHVYWYRQLPEEGLKFMVYLQKENIIDESGMPKERFSAEFPKEGPSILRIQQVVRGDSAAYFCASSPPRPDTQYFGPGTRLTVL.

About this clonotype itself: Just one base apart from a much larger clone, this may be a read error. The chain joins TRBV6-5 to TRBJ2-1; possible D gene TRBD2, 6 bases. Trimming pared 0 bases from V and 7 bases from J, leaving 16 bases between. The germline V gene encodes CDR1 MNHEY and CDR2 SVGAGI. CDR3 length: 16 amino acids. Here the CDR3 DNA reads TGTGCCAGCAGTTACTCGGGCCAGGGCCGGGAGAATGAGCAGTTCTTC. Its protein product is CASSYSGQGRENEQFF.

The table lists this clonotype with a few counts. The CDR3 nucleotides read TGTGCCAGCAGCCAGACAGGGGATGGCTACACCTTC. It encodes CASSQTGDGYTF. V usage is TRBV7-9 and J usage is TRBJ1-2, with TRBD1 matching 8 bases. The CDR3 is 12 amino acids. The V segment lost 5 bases and the J segment 6 bases; nucleotides outside the gene matches: 2. CDR1 SEHNR and CDR2 FQNEAQ come from the germline V gene (reference sequence).

The chain carries TRBV18 and TRBJ2-5, with D possibly matching TRBD2 (6 bases). The CDR3 loop spans 15 amino acids. With 2 bases removed from V and 3 bases from J, the gap between germline ends came to 13 bases. Germline V gene sequence: CDR1 KGHSH, CDR2 LQKENI. CDR3 loop: CASSPSASDKETQYF. The CDR3 DNA follows: TGTGCCAGCTCACCATCGGCTAGCGATAAAGAGACCCAGTACTTC.

This clonotype was detected a few times. The V call is TRBV7-2, the J call TRBJ2-7, with 8 bases lining up with TRBD1. CDR3 length: 15 amino acids. Unmatched junction bases numbered 11, after V lost 3 bases and J lost 7 bases. Germline values: CDR1 SGHTA, CDR2 FQGNSA. The CDR3 region has the DNA TGTGCCAGCAGCTTGTTAGTTGACAGGGGTTTTGAGCAGTACTTC. Amino acids: CASSLLVDRGFEQYF.

J is TRBJ2-4 and V is TRBV5-1, with D unclear. With the DNA end fitting TRBJ2-7 better, the J assignment may be wrong. The germline V gene encodes CDR1 SGHRS and CDR2 YFSETQ. The CDR3 is made up of 15 amino acids. CDR3 nucleotide sequence: TGCGCCAGCAGCGAAACTTCTAAGGCACCCTACGAGCAGTACTTC. Translating it yields CASSETSKAPYEQYF.

The chain carries TRBV20-1 and TRBJ2-1; TRBD2 aligns across 9 bases. Looked up from germline, CDR1 is DFQATT and CDR2 is SNEGSKA (reference sequence). The CDR3 is 16 residues long. The V and J ends lost 4 bases and 0 bases, in that order; junction bases with no gene match: 7. This CDR3 reads CSAIVPSGASYNEQFF. For the CDR3, the DNA is TGCAGTGCTATAGTCCCTAGCGGGGCCTCCTACAATGAGCAGTTCTTC.

V and J are TRBV6-1 and TRBJ2-7, with D uncertain. Germline V gene data show CDR1 as MNHNS and CDR2 as SASEGT. V dropped 7 bases and J dropped 0 bases, with 16 bases sitting between them. This CDR3 is 15 amino acids long. The CDR3 protein is CASTMTLQRSYEQYF. CDR3 nucleotides: TGTGCCAGCACCATGACCCTGCAACGCTCCTACGAGCAGTACTTC.

The chain recombines TRBV25-1 with TRBJ2-7, with 10 bases matching TRBD1. The CDR3 has 16 residues. The junction had 10 bases not matched to a gene; V was cut back by 4 bases and J by 4 bases. Germline V CDR1 and CDR2: MGHDK, SYGVNS. CDR3 DNA sequence: TGTGCCAGCAGTGCCTCGAGGACAGGGGGTGGATACGAGCAGTACTTC. It codes for CASSASRTGGGYEQYF.

The CDR3 DNA sequence: TGTGCCAGCAGCCTCCGGGAGGATCGGGGTGAGCAGTTCTTC. Its protein is CASSLREDRGEQFF. This chain links TRBV11-2 with TRBJ2-1, with 7 bases aligning to TRBD2. V was pared by 5 bases and J by 9 bases, with 10 bases of the junction left unmatched. Germline lookup yields CDR1 SGHAT and CDR2 FQNNGV. The CDR3 extends over 14 amino acids.

This clonotype was seen many times. V gene TRBV6-6 combines with J gene TRBJ2-7; the D gene could be TRBD1 or TRBD2 (5 bases each). The CDR3 runs to 16 residues. The germline V gene has CDR1 MNHNY and CDR2 SVGAGI (reference sequence). Trimming stripped 0 bases from V and 6 bases from J, with 18 bases between. CDR3 DNA sequence: TGTGCCAGCAGTTACTCGAACCGGGACGGGCGTAGCGAGCAGTACTTC. Translated, it gives CASSYSNRDGRSEQYF.

The chain uses TRBV6-2 or TRBV6-3 and TRBJ2-1; 10 nucleotides agree with TRBD2. V dropped 6 bases and J dropped 3; count of bases not matched to a gene: 2. Germline CDR1 is MNHEY and CDR2 is SVGEGT. This CDR3 contains 14 residues. The CDR3 loop is CASSWTSGYNEQFF. CDR3 DNA: TGTGCCAGCAGCTGGACTAGCGGCTACAATGAGCAGTTCTTC.

The genes are TRBV9 and TRBJ2-1; 7 bases fit TRBD1. V lost 6 bases, J lost 0 bases, and 6 bases stayed unmatched. Per germline, CDR1 SGDLS and CDR2 YYNGEE. The CDR3 contains 15 residues. CDR3 nucleotide sequence: TGTGCCAGCACCCCACAGGGGAACTCCTACAATGAGCAGTTCTTC. Translating gives CASTPQGNSYNEQFF.

This chain joins TRBV20-1 and TRBJ1-1; D perhaps matches TRBD1 (5 bases). CDR1 DFQATT and CDR2 SNEGSKA come from the germline V gene (reference sequence). The CDR3 spans 14 residues. V lost 3 bases and J lost 3, with 14 bases in between. The CDR3 nucleotides read TGCAGTGCTAGCCGGGACGGAGGAGACACTGAAGCTTTCTTT. The encoded protein is CSASRDGGDTEAFF.

The chain combines TRBV15 with TRBJ2-1; TRBD2 is a possible D gene (6 bases). The V end lost 1 base, the J end lost 4 bases, and 14 bases lay between the germline ends. Germline V lookup: CDR1 LNHNV, CDR2 YYDKDF (reference sequence). CDR3 size: 16 residues. The DNA for the CDR3 is TGTGCCACCAGCAGAGGACTAGGTTCGACTTACAATGAGCAGTTCTTC. Its protein product is CATSRGLGSTYNEQFF.

A few counts support this clonotype. The chain's CDR3 is CSVEKGQGNDEQYF. CDR3 DNA sequence: TGCAGCGTTGAAAAGGGACAGGGTAACGACGAGCAGTACTTC. The J gene is TRBJ2-7, the V gene TRBV29-1, with TRBD1 matching 9 bases. Germline V lookup: CDR1 SQVTM, CDR2 ANQGSEA. The CDR3 length is 14 residues. V lost 2 bases, J lost 5 bases, and 7 bases stayed unmatched.

This clonotype was observed a handful of times. The V call is TRBV4-3, the J call TRBJ2-2, with D hard to call. Germline V gene data show CDR1 as LGHNA and CDR2 as YSLEER. The CDR3 loop spans 15 amino acids. V dropped 5 bases and J dropped 1 base, with 11 bases sitting between them. The CDR3 bases are TGCGCCAGCAGCGCCCACAGACAGAACACCGGGGAGCTGTTTTTT. Translation gives CASSAHRQNTGELFF.

The chain couples TRBV20-1 to TRBJ2-3; tentative D call: TRBD2 (5 bases). Germline-derived CDR1 and CDR2 are DFQATT and SNEGSKA (reference sequence). V was pared by 5 bases and J by 3 bases, with 30 bases between. There are 19 residues in the CDR3. The chain's CDR3 is CSASTLGGLGGIVTDTQYF. The CDR3 nucleotides read TGCAGTGCTTCTACCCTTGGCGGACTGGGTGGTATAGTAACAGATACGCAGTATTTT.

This clonotype has just a few counts. The genes are TRBV9 and TRBJ2-1; D tentatively reads TRBD1 or TRBD2 (5 bases each). The CDR3 sequence is 13 residues long. Per the germline V gene, CDR1 is SGDLS and CDR2 is YYNGEE. V lost 3 bases and J 9 bases, leaving 13 bases between the germline ends. The CDR3 sequence: CASSATPGTEQFF. For the CDR3, the DNA is TGTGCCAGCAGCGCCACACCAGGGACTGAGCAGTTCTTC.

V usage is TRBV7-2 and J usage is TRBJ2-3; perhaps TRBD1 as D (6 bases). V was shortened by 5 bases and J by 2 bases, with 17 bases between the two germline ends. This CDR3 is built from 16 residues. Germline V lookup: CDR1 SGHTA, CDR2 FQGNSA. The DNA of the CDR3 is TGTGCCAGCAGCCCACAGCCCAGGGGATTCACAGATACGCAGTATTTT. Protein product: CASSPQPRGFTDTQYF.

The chain links TRBV7-9 to TRBJ2-5; 10 positions match TRBD1. The DNA end lines up better with TRBJ2-7; the J call may be wrong. This CDR3 has 15 amino acids. Germline values: CDR1 SEHNR, CDR2 FQNEAQ (reference sequence). The CDR3 DNA follows: TGTGCCAGCAGCTTCTGGGACAGGGGACTCGACGAGCAGTACTTC. The encoded protein is CASSFWDRGLDEQYF.